This T cell receptor beta chain was sequenced in a study of T cells in Graves' hyperthyroidism and ophthalmopathy. General observations from the study: Most thyroid-expanded clonotypes above 0.001 were also found in blood.

The length of the CDR3 is 14 residues. Per the germline V gene, CDR1 is SQVTM and CDR2 is ANQGSEA. The V and J ends lost 7 bases and 2 bases respectively, with 18 bases between them. This clonotype was seen a handful of times. Its antigen is as yet unknown. It was RNA transcripts that yielded the amplified TCR beta CDR3 regions. First-round RT-PCR with HTBI primers amplified the TCR CDR3 region. TCRdb passed the multiplex PCR reads through MiXCR, listing each CDR3 protein once. The table lists under 650,000 distinct CDR3 sequences, roughly 15% of them singletons. No progression to ophthalmopathy during 18 months of follow-up defined stable disease. Diagnostic assessment was based on clinical symptoms, serum thyroxine and TRAb, thyroid ultrasound and orbital computed tomography.

The specimen sequenced was blood. The chain couples TRBV29-1 to TRBJ2-7; TRBD1 is a possible D gene (6 bases). The sequence was obtained from a woman aged 30 to 39 with Graves' hyperthyroidism. In nucleotides, the CDR3 is TGCAGCGGACGGACAGCCGTTTTCCCCTACGAGCAGTACTTC. As protein: CSGRTAVFPYEQYF.